This passage covers 9 T cell receptor beta chains from one sample sequenced in a study of blood T cell repertoires in COVID-19. Some clones are missing from TCRdb's copy, which holds only in-frame ones; the method was immunoSEQ multiplex PCR. The table lists 300,000 or so clones, 90% to 95% of them singletons. The specimen sequenced was peripheral blood. The source is a young woman with COVID-19, enrolled during active disease.

The CDR3 loop reads CAWTRKGTQGEAFF. CDR3 DNA sequence: TGTGCCTGGACAAGGAAGGGCACCCAGGGAGAAGCTTTCTTT. This chain connects TRBV30 to TRBJ1-1; the D gene is possibly TRBD1 (5 bases). Trimming pared 4 bases from V and 8 bases from J, leaving 20 bases between. CDR1 and CDR2 from the germline V gene are GTSNPN and SVGIG (reference sequence). This CDR3 comprises 14 residues.

The J gene is TRBJ1-6, the V gene TRBV19; 7 positions match TRBD1. Trimming at V came to 3 bases and at J to 5 bases, leaving 10 bases not matched to a gene. Germline V lookup: CDR1 LNHDA, CDR2 SQIVND (reference sequence). The CDR3 has 17 residues. In DNA form, the CDR3 reads TGTGCCAGTAGTATCCGGGACAGTGGAAGTAATAATTCACCCCTCCACTTT. Translated: CASSIRDSGSNNSPLHF.

The chain joins TRBV6-1 to TRBJ1-6; no firm D call. This CDR3 has 16 amino acids. Germline CDR1 reads MNHNS; CDR2 reads SASEGT. Trimming shortened V by 4 bases and J by 6 bases, and 16 bases separated the two germline ends. DNA of the CDR3: TGTGCCAGCAGTGTAAGGCAGGATCAGTTTAATTCACCCCTCCACTTT. Translated: CASSVRQDQFNSPLHF.

About this clone itself: This specimen includes other DNA sequences encoding the same CDR3. For the CDR3, the DNA is TGCGCCAGCAGCTTGGGAGGGTCTGGGGCCAACGTCCTGACTTTC. Protein product: CASSLGGSGANVLTF. The rearrangement joins TRBV5-1 to TRBJ2-6, with D perhaps TRBD2 (5 bases). Germline V gene data show CDR1 as SGHRS and CDR2 as YFSETQ. V lost 0 bases, J lost 1 base, and 5 bases lay in between. This CDR3 has 15 residues.

The V and J genes are TRBV6-4 and TRBJ1-1; a weak D match, TRBD1 (5 bases). Trimming stripped 6 bases from V and 0 bases from J, with 8 bases between. Germline CDR1 reads MRHNA; CDR2 reads SNTAGT. The CDR3 has 13 amino acids. CDR3: CASSVQVNTEAFF. CDR3 sequence (DNA): TGTGCCAGCAGCGTACAGGTGAACACTGAAGCTTTCTTT.

The V and J genes are TRBV27 and TRBJ2-7; possible D gene TRBD1, 5 bases. Looked up from germline, CDR1 is MNHEY and CDR2 is SMNVEV (reference sequence). Trimming took off 5 bases at V and 2 bases at J, with 13 bases between the two ends. The CDR3 runs 14 residues. CDR3 amino acids: CASSVTGFTYEQYF. The CDR3 nucleotides are TGTGCCAGCAGTGTCACAGGATTTACCTACGAGCAGTACTTC.

This sequence joins TRBV7-8 and TRBJ1-1, with D tentatively TRBD1 (5 bases). The CDR3 spans 14 residues. CDR1 and CDR2 from the germline V gene are SGHVS and FQNEAQ. V shed 5 bases and J shed 2 bases, with 12 bases lying between them. CDR3 amino acids: CASSPGHKNTEAFF. The CDR3 DNA reads as TGTGCCAGCAGCCCAGGACACAAAAACACTGAAGCTTTCTTT.

This rearrangement joins TRBV11-3 to TRBJ1-4; 12 bases map to TRBD1. Germline V gene lookup returns CDR1 SGHNT and CDR2 YENEEA. Losses at the gene ends were 5 bases for V and 5 bases for J; bases not matched to a gene: 6. The CDR3 runs 16 residues. The CDR3 DNA follows: TGTGCCAGCAGCGCCGGGACAGGGGGCGCAAATGAAAAACTGTTTTTT. The encoded protein is CASSAGTGGANEKLFF.

This clone was counted once. This chain joins TRBV27 and TRBJ1-5, with 10 bases fitting TRBD1. V was pared by 5 bases and J by 2 bases, with 9 bases of the junction left unmatched. The germline V gene has CDR1 MNHEY and CDR2 SMNVEV (reference sequence). This CDR3 is built from 17 residues. This CDR3 is CASSIPDRGRGNQPQHF. The CDR3 DNA follows: TGTGCCAGCAGTATACCCGACAGGGGGCGCGGCAATCAGCCCCAGCATTTT.